Following are 11 T cell receptor beta chains from one sample sequenced in a study of T cell changes during pregnancy in multiple sclerosis. Profiled with immunoSEQ multiplex PCR; TCRdb holds only in-frame clones, not every one. The sample records 79,000 or so clones, around 93% being singletons. The sample here was peripheral blood, taken in the first trimester of pregnancy. The receptor set was obtained from a female donor in good health, enrolled as a control in a pregnancy study.

This clone has only a few counts. This chain links TRBV5-1 with TRBJ1-2; a possible D gene is TRBD1 (5 bases). CDR1 SGHRS and CDR2 YFSETQ come from the germline V gene. The CDR3 has 13 residues. V was clipped by 2 bases and J by 8 bases, with 13 bases between them. The CDR3 is CASSFGTQGGYTF. The CDR3 nucleotides read TGCGCCAGCAGCTTCGGGACTCAAGGAGGCTACACCTTC.

The chain carries TRBV4-3 and TRBJ1-2; D not resolved. Germline CDR1 and CDR2: LGHNA and YSLEER. V was clipped by 1 base and J by 2 bases, with 11 bases between them. This CDR3 contains 15 residues. Here the CDR3 DNA reads TGCGCCAGCAGCCAAGCCTTCAGTACGAACTATGGCTACACCTTC. Protein: CASSQAFSTNYGYTF.

J is TRBJ2-3 and V is TRBV6-4; tentatively, D is TRBD2 (5 bases). Deletions cut 8 bases from V and 4 bases from J, with 16 bases between. This CDR3 contains 14 residues. CDR1 is MRHNA, CDR2 SNTAGT, per germline. The CDR3 region has the DNA TGTGCCAGCGAGCTCAACAGAGGGTCAGATACGCAGTATTTT. Its protein is CASELNRGSDTQYF.

The chain couples TRBV29-1 to TRBJ2-1; 8 positions agree with TRBD2. Germline V lookup: CDR1 SQVTM, CDR2 ANQGSEA. The CDR3 runs 14 residues. Trimming at V came to 6 bases and at J to 6 bases, leaving 10 bases not matched to a gene. CDR3 region: CSVALAAAPNEQFF. CDR3 nucleotides: TGCAGCGTCGCACTAGCGGCAGCCCCCAATGAGCAGTTCTTC.

The chain combines TRBV7-3 with TRBJ2-3; tentative D call: TRBD1 (6 bases). The germline gives CDR1 SGHTA, CDR2 FQGTGA. The CDR3 contains 14 residues. V lost 2 bases to trimming and J lost 1 base, with 7 bases between them. CDR3 loop: CASSLDRRTDTQYF. CDR3 coding DNA: TGTGCCAGCAGCTTAGACAGGCGCACAGATACGCAGTATTTT.

This chain links TRBV6-6 with TRBJ2-1; TRBD2 matches at 14 bases. The CDR3 runs to 16 residues. The trim removed 5 bases at V and 8 bases at J, leaving 8 bases unmatched. Germline assignment: CDR1 MNHNY and CDR2 SVGAGI (reference sequence). Here the CDR3 reads CASSPRTSGGRDEQFF. CDR3 in DNA: TGTGCCAGCAGTCCCCGGACTAGCGGGGGGCGCGATGAGCAGTTCTTC.

The chain is built from TRBV7-2 and TRBJ2-2; 7 bases map to TRBD1. CDR3 length: 14 amino acids. Germline V lookup: CDR1 SGHTA, CDR2 FQGNSA. J gave up 1 base and V 4 bases, and 0 bases lay outside the gene matches. This CDR3 reads CASSWTGNTGELFF. In DNA form, the CDR3 reads TGTGCCAGCAGCTGGACAGGGAACACCGGGGAGCTGTTTTTT. Looking up the rest from reference TRBV7-2 and TRBJ2-2 gives the full variable domain: GAGVSQSPSNKVTEKGKDVELRCDPISGHTALYWYRQSLGQGLEFLIYFQGNSAPDKSGLPSDRFSAERTGGSVSTLTIQRTQQEDSAVYLCASSWTGNTGELFFGEGSRLTVL.

The chain recombines TRBV4-2 with TRBJ1-5; the match to TRBD1 covers 7 bases. Trimming removed 2 bases from V and 0 bases from J; junction bases left unmatched: 4. The germline gives CDR1 LGHNA, CDR2 YNFKEQ. The length of the CDR3 is 16 residues. CDR3 DNA: TGTGCCAGCAGCCAATCCGACAGGGCTAGCAATCAGCCCCAGCATTTT. Its protein is CASSQSDRASNQPQHF.

J is TRBJ2-7 and V is TRBV28, with 7 bases matching TRBD1. The CDR3 covers 14 residues. Germline V gene data show CDR1 as MDHEN and CDR2 as SYDVKM. Trimming took 5 bases from V and 4 from J; bases not matched to a gene: 8. The CDR3 reads CASSPLGQMYEQYF. In DNA form, the CDR3 reads TGTGCCAGCAGTCCCCTGGGACAGATGTACGAGCAGTACTTC.

The rearrangement uses TRBV6-6 and TRBJ2-7; possible D gene TRBD1, 5 bases. This CDR3 is 14 amino acids long. CDR1 and CDR2 (germline): MNHNY, SVGAGI (reference sequence). V shed 7 bases and J shed 1 base, with 14 bases lying between them. The CDR3, as DNA: TGTGCCAGCAAGTTAGGTAGGGGATCCTACGAGCAGTACTTC. Its translation: CASKLGRGSYEQYF.

The gene calls are TRBV7-8 and TRBJ1-5, with D unclear. Trimming shortened V by 2 bases and J by 0 bases, and 11 bases separated the two germline ends. This CDR3 has 16 amino acids. Germline CDR1 and CDR2: SGHVS and FQNEAQ. For the CDR3, the DNA is TGTGCCAGCAGCTTAAGCGCAGACTATAGCAATCAGCCCCAGCATTTT. Protein product: CASSLSADYSNQPQHF.